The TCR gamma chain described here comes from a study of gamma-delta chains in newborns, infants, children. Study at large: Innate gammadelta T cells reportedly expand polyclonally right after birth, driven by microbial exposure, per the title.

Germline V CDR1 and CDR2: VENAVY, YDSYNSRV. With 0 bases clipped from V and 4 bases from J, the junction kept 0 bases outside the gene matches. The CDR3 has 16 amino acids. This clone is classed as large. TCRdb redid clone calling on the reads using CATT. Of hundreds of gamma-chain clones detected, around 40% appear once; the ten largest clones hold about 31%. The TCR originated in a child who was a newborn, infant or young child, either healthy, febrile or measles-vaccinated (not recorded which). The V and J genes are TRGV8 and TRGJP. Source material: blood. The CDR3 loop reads CATWDRQELGKKIKVF. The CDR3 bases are TGTGCCACCTGGGATAGGCAAGAGTTGGGCAAAAAAATCAAGGTATTT.